The entry below describes one T cell receptor beta chain. Its antigen remains unidentified. This record comes from a study of monozygotic twins with inflammatory bowel disease. General study results and limits: Patients received differing immunosuppressive treatments, which may have added variability to their repertoires. Twins with IBD were found to have lower TCRbeta diversity (inverse Simpson) than healthy co-twins.

Added by template switching were UMIs that each held a 6-nucleotide sample barcode. TCRdb reanalyzed the 5' RACE reads and collapses them to one entry per CDR3 protein, without DNA. Recorded for this sample: around 99,000 distinct CDR3 sequences. CDR3 size: 16 residues. CDR1 is SGHVS and CDR2 is FQNEAQ in the germline V gene. The specimen sequenced was blood. This receptor was taken from a human donor with ulcerative colitis or Crohn's disease, or a healthy co-twin of an affected twin (not recorded which). This chain uses TRBV7-8 with TRBJ2-2; TCRdb returns TRBD1, unconfirmable since there is no DNA. The CDR3 region is CASSLAEGGHTGELFF.